A single T cell receptor (beta chain) is shown here with its context. This sample is part of a study of blood T cell repertoires in COVID-19. Looking at the study overall: The samples span acute and convalescent COVID-19 from the United States, Italy and Spain. The analysed material was cDNA or gDNA that came from T cells, B-cell-depleted T cells, or PBMCs.

Followed over time, Seattle patients had been enrolled while infection was active. The CDR3 extends over 13 amino acids. V gave up 4 bases and J gave up 8 bases, with 12 bases separating them. Germline CDR1 reads SGHRS; CDR2 reads YFSETQ. Per the authors' pipeline: Quantification of nucleated cells was approximated via reference gene primer amplification. The repertoire was sequenced with immunoSEQ multiplex PCR; TCRdb's copy has only in-frame clones and lacks some. The V and J calls and clone size come from that table; D and trimming were worked out from the DNA. The table includes fewer than 200,000 clones, 60% to 85% detected once.

The rearrangement uses TRBV5-1 and TRBJ1-4, with unresolved D. This receptor was identified in an older woman with COVID-19, enrolled during active disease. The source material was peripheral blood. In nucleotides, the CDR3 is TGCGCCAGCAGCCCTATAGAGGGCGAAAAACTGTTTTTT. Its translation: CASSPIEGEKLFF.